Presented here are 18 T cell receptor beta chains from one specimen sequenced in a study of blood T cells in healthy people across ages. Together with a sample-barcoded 5' primer, a J-beta primer mix was included in a second PCR lasting about 7 to 12 cycles. MiXCR, run by TCRdb on the 5' RACE reads, gives a single entry per CDR3 protein. The sample has under 2 million distinct CDR3 sequences; roughly a third are singletons. Sequencing used blood. The source of these receptors is a woman aged 25 to 39 in good health.

Remarks on this clonotype: At one of its ends the junction is not consistent with the germline gene, which may arise from a read error. V and J are TRBV5-4 and TRBJ2-7, with D unclear. TRBJ2-5 matches the DNA end more closely, so the J call is doubtful. The germline V gene has CDR1 SGHNT and CDR2 YYREEE (reference sequence). The CDR3 length is 12 residues. The CDR3 DNA follows: TGTGTCAGCAGCTTGGAACGGGAGACCCAGTACTTC. As protein: CVSSLERETQYF.

This clonotype showed up just a few times. Its ends do not fully match the called genes, so a read error is possible. This chain connects TRBV7-6 to TRBJ2-5, with a possible D match to TRBD1 (6 bases). CDR3 length: 15 amino acids. Germline loops: CDR1 SGHVS, CDR2 FNYEAQ. CDR3 region: CACSLRRGGGETQYF. The CDR3 DNA reads TGTGCCTGCAGCTTACGCAGGGGTGGAGGAGAGACCCAGTACTTC. Complete variable domain (other parts from reference TRBV7-6 and TRBJ2-5): GAGVSQSPRYKVTKRGQDVALRCDPISGHVSLYWYRQALGQGPEFLTYFNYEAQQDKSGLPNDRFSAERPEGSISTLTIQRTEQRDSAMYRCACSLRRGGGETQYFGPGTRLLVL.

This clonotype turned up a few times. The chain recombines TRBV2 with TRBJ1-2; D is undetermined. Germline V CDR1 and CDR2: SNHLY, FYNNEI. V dropped 1 base and J dropped 4 bases, with 13 bases sitting between them. The CDR3 is 15 amino acids. DNA for the CDR3: TGTGCCAGCAGTGAAGGGAGGGCCGAACTCTATGGCTACACCTTC. This sequence encodes CASSEGRAELYGYTF.

A few counts support this clonotype. The V and J genes are TRBV6-6 and TRBJ1-5, with D tentatively TRBD1 (5 bases). Trimming shortened V by 4 bases and J by 0 bases, and 16 bases separated the two germline ends. This CDR3 contains 17 residues. Looked up from germline, CDR1 is MNHNY and CDR2 is SVGAGI (reference sequence). The DNA of the CDR3 is TGTGCCAGCAGTTCCCCGGGGGGTAGTTATAGCAATCAGCCCCAGCATTTT. Its translation is CASSSPGGSYSNQPQHF.

This clonotype came up a few times. V is TRBV5-1 and J is TRBJ2-7; TRBD1 is a possible D gene (6 bases). V shed 2 bases and J shed 2 bases, with 14 bases lying between them. The CDR3 totals 15 residues. Germline CDR1 SGHRS, CDR2 YFSETQ. CDR3: CASSLTQGYAYEQYF. In DNA form, the CDR3 reads TGCGCCAGCAGCTTAACACAGGGATATGCCTACGAGCAGTACTTC.

The gene calls are TRBV9 and TRBJ2-1; perhaps TRBD2 as D (6 bases). The CDR3 has 15 amino acids. CDR1 SGDLS and CDR2 YYNGEE come from the germline V gene. With 0 bases removed from V and 3 bases from J, the gap between germline ends came to 10 bases. The CDR3 coding sequence is TGTGCCAGCAGCGTAGACGGGAGAGACTACAATGAGCAGTTCTTC. Its translation is CASSVDGRDYNEQFF.

This clonotype was counted at least ten times. The genes are TRBV10-3 and TRBJ2-7; 10 bases agree with TRBD2. The J segment lost 5 bases and the V segment lost 4 bases, leaving 5 bases of the junction unmatched. The germline V gene has CDR1 ENHRY and CDR2 SYGVKD. This CDR3 has 14 amino acids. Written as DNA, the CDR3 is TGTGCCATCAGTGGCACTAGCGGGATCCACGAGCAGTACTTC. As protein: CAISGTSGIHEQYF.

This clonotype was observed a handful of times. The chain combines TRBV5-1 with TRBJ2-7; TRBD2 aligns across 14 bases. Germline trimming cut 2 bases from V and 2 bases from J; bases unmatched to any gene: 9. This CDR3 is 18 amino acids long. Looked up from germline, CDR1 is SGHRS and CDR2 is YFSETQ. In nucleotides, the CDR3 is TGCGCCAGCAGCTTAAAGGGACTAGCGGGGGCCGGGACCTACGAGCAGTACTTC. Protein product: CASSLKGLAGAGTYEQYF.

V usage is TRBV27 and J usage is TRBJ2-1; the match to TRBD1 covers 8 bases. The CDR3 is 15 amino acids. Per the germline V gene, CDR1 is MNHEY and CDR2 is SMNVEV (reference sequence). V shed 6 bases, J shed 5 bases, and the junction held 9 bases outside the gene matches. The CDR3 region is CASSWDRILDNEQFF. The DNA for the CDR3 is TGTGCCAGCAGCTGGGACAGGATACTGGACAATGAGCAGTTCTTC.

The chain combines TRBV5-1 with TRBJ1-4, with unresolved D. Germline loops: CDR1 SGHRS, CDR2 YFSETQ. Trimming pared 0 bases from V and 4 bases from J, leaving 7 bases between. The CDR3 loop spans 14 amino acids. CDR3 nucleotides: TGCGCCAGCAGCTTGGACGGATATAATGAAAAACTGTTTTTT. This sequence encodes CASSLDGYNEKLFF. Full variable domain (outside the CDR3, taken from reference TRBV5-1 and TRBJ1-4): KAGVTQTPRYLIKTRGQQVTLSCSPISGHRSVSWYQQTPGQGLQFLFEYFSETQRNKGNFPGRFSGRQFSNSRSEMNVSTLELGDSALYLCASSLDGYNEKLFFGSGTQLSVL.

This clonotype has more than one count but fewer than ten. The chain is built from TRBV6-7 and TRBJ2-7; 7 nucleotides match TRBD1. TRBV6-7 is given ORF status, its function remaining uncertain. Losses at the gene ends were 2 bases for V and 2 bases for J; bases not matched to a gene: 9. This CDR3 spans 16 amino acids. CDR3 loop: CASSYPLWGQTYEQYF. CDR3 DNA sequence: TGTGCCAGCAGTTACCCACTTTGGGGACAGACCTACGAGCAGTACTTC.

The V gene is TRBV28, the J gene TRBJ2-7; weak D call: TRBD2 (6 bases). The CDR3 length is 12 residues. Trimming removed 7 bases from V and 5 bases from J, with 12 bases in between. Germline-derived CDR1 and CDR2 are MDHEN and SYDVKM. CDR3 protein: CASTSPGDEQYF. The CDR3 DNA is TGTGCCAGCACCTCTCCGGGGGACGAGCAGTACTTC. The complete variable domain, with remaining parts taken from reference TRBV28 and TRBJ2-7, reads DVKVTQSSRYLVKRTGEKVFLECVQDMDHENMFWYRQDPGLGLRLIYFSYDVKMKEKGDIPEGYSVSREKKERFSLILESASTNQTSMYLCASTSPGDEQYFGPGTRLTVT.

This clonotype came up a few times. The chain employs TRBV18 and TRBJ2-5, with unresolved D. This CDR3 region has 15 residues. CDR1 and CDR2 from the germline V gene are KGHSH and LQKENI. V was pared by 0 bases and J by 0 bases, with 8 bases between. The DNA for the CDR3 is TGTGCCAGCTCACCACCGTCAAGGCACCAAGAGACCCAGTACTTC. Protein: CASSPPSRHQETQYF.

The chain couples TRBV19 to TRBJ2-7; possibly TRBD2 for D (6 bases). With 3 bases removed from V and 10 bases from J, the gap between germline ends came to 19 bases. Germline values: CDR1 LNHDA, CDR2 SQIVND (reference sequence). This CDR3 comprises 14 residues. The CDR3 DNA reads as TGTGCCAGTAGTATCCGGCTAGCGCCCAGGGACCAGTACTTC. Residues: CASSIRLAPRDQYF. Full variable domain (missing parts from reference TRBV19 and TRBJ2-7): DGGITQSPKYLFRKEGQNVTLSCEQNLNHDAMYWYRQDPGQGLRLIYYSQIVNDFQKGDIAEGYSVSREKKESFPLTVTSAQKNPTAFYLCASSIRLAPRDQYFGPGTRLTVT.

This clonotype was detected only a few times. The gene calls are TRBV21-1 and TRBJ1-5; TRBD1, the table's D call, was not compared with the DNA. TRBV21-1 is tagged as a pseudogene. The CDR3 has 16 amino acids. CDR3 loop: CASSKDRDWGNQPQHF. Written as DNA, the CDR3 is TGTGCCAGCAGCAAAGACCGGGACTGGGGAAATCAGCCCCAGCATTTT.

This chain links TRBV27 with TRBJ2-1; 15 bases align to TRBD2. The CDR3 has 16 amino acids. From germline, CDR1 is MNHEY and CDR2 SMNVEV (reference sequence). Losses at the gene ends were 5 bases for V and 8 bases for J; bases not matched to a gene: 7. The CDR3 loop reads CASSPGTSGRRDEQFF. CDR3 nucleotide sequence: TGTGCCAGCAGTCCGGGGACTAGCGGGAGGAGGGATGAGCAGTTCTTC.

With respect to this clonotype: An end of the junction differs from the germline gene, which may be a read error. The chain uses TRBV18 and TRBJ2-1; no firm D call. CDR1 and CDR2 from the germline V gene are KGHSH and LQKENI. The CDR3 loop spans 14 amino acids. CDR3 sequence reads: CASSPSHGYNEQFF. The CDR3 coding sequence is TGTGCCAGCTCACCATCTCACGGTTACAATGAGCAGTTCTTT.

This clonotype turned up a few times. The rearrangement links TRBV7-6 to TRBJ2-5, with D possibly being TRBD1 or TRBD2 (6 bases each). This CDR3 spans 15 amino acids. Looked up from germline, CDR1 is SGHVS and CDR2 is FNYEAQ. V shed 5 bases and J shed 9 bases, with 22 bases lying between them. The CDR3 nucleotides read TGTGCCAGCAGCATCCGACAGGAGGGACAACGGGCCCAGTACTTC. As protein: CASSIRQEGQRAQYF. Complete variable domain (other parts from reference TRBV7-6 and TRBJ2-5): GAGVSQSPRYKVTKRGQDVALRCDPISGHVSLYWYRQALGQGPEFLTYFNYEAQQDKSGLPNDRFSAERPEGSISTLTIQRTEQRDSAMYRCASSIRQEGQRAQYFGPGTRLLVL.